The entry that follows covers one T cell receptor (beta chain) sequence. This sample includes further DNA sequences coding for the same CDR3. This specimen comes from a study of OX40 agonist ivuxolimab in advanced cancers. The method was immunoSEQ multiplex PCR; TCRdb's version includes in-frame clones alone and lacks a portion of them. The sample yields about 68,000 clones, 90% to 95% seen once. The CDR3 loop spans 17 amino acids. In germline, CDR1 is LNHDA, CDR2 SQIVND (reference sequence). With 6 bases removed from V and 3 bases from J, the gap between germline ends came to 18 bases. The material was CD4+ or CD8+ T cells sorted from blood, obtained in a trial of the OX40 agonist ivuxolimab. This sequence was found in an adult with an advanced solid tumor such as melanoma, head and neck, liver or kidney cancer. The J gene is TRBJ2-6, the V gene TRBV19, with unresolved D. The CDR3 nucleotides read TGTGCCAGTAGCGTGGATACCGGGTTTAGTGGGGCCAACGTCCTGACTTTC. Its protein product is CASSVDTGFSGANVLTF.